The rows below give T cell receptor beta chains drawn from one sample of a study of tumor-infiltrating lymphocytes in primary liver carcinoma. MiXCR was run by TCRdb on the multiplex PCR reads, yielding one entry per CDR3 protein. The data show just under 95,000 distinct CDR3 sequences, 65% to 70% seen once. Sample: tumor-adjacent normal liver tissue. All receptors come from a man between 35 and 55 years old with primary liver carcinoma and hepatitis B virus infection. The CDR3 runs from the conserved cysteine through the conserved F or W. Fields, in order: D gene, CDR3 length, clone size, V gene, J gene, CDR3 DNA, CDR3 protein. The D gene is left open where the match is weak. Part of the rows lack a size; the others show once, few, many or a class for expanded clones.

NA	11	NA	TRBV12-5	TRBJ2-3	TGTGCTAGTGGTTGGGGCGATATGCATTATTTT	CASGWGDMHYF
NA	12	NA	TRBV11-1	TRBJ1-1	TGTGCCAGCAGCCTCAGGGGTTCTGAAGCCTTATTT	CASSLRGSEALF
TRBD2	17	medium-sized	TRBV11-1	TRBJ2-2	TGTGCCAGCAGCTTCCTTAGCGGGAGAGATTACACCGGGGAGCTGTTTTTT	CASSFLSGRDYTGELFF
TRBD2	16	many	TRBV5-1	TRBJ2-3	TGCGCCAGCAGCTTGGAGCCGCGGGAGAGTATAGATACGCAGTATTTT	CASSLEPRESIDTQYF
TRBD2	16	NA	TRBV11-2	TRBJ2-5	TGTGCCAGCGGCCCCCAAGGTATTGGGAGGGAGGAGACCCAGTACTTC	CASGPQGIGREETQYF
NA	16	NA	TRBV4-1	TRBJ2-1	TGCGCCAGCAGACAAGCCGGTACCAGCGTCTATAATGAGCAGTTCTTC	CASRQAGTSVYNEQFF
NA	14	once	TRBV11-2	TRBJ2-3	TGTGCCAGCAGCTTAGATCAGGGGGGTTGTACGCGGTATTTT	CASSLDQGGCTRYF
NA	14	NA	TRBV12-3/TRBV12-4	TRBJ2-3	TGTGCCAGCAGTCAGGGTTTGTCCACAAGTACGCAGTATTTT	CASSQGLSTSTQYF
NA	13	once	TRBV28	TRBJ2-1	TGTGCCAGCAAACACCGTAACTACAATGAGCTGTTCTTC	CASKHRNYNELFF
TRBD2	13	once	TRBV11-1	TRBJ2-1	TGTGCCAGCACTGTCGGGGGGGCGGATGAGCGGTTCTTC	CASTVGGADERFF
TRBD2	16	NA	TRBV11-2	TRBJ2-3	TGTGCCAGCAGCTCAGAGGGACTAGCGTGGACATATACGCACTATTTT	CASSSEGLAWTYTHYF
TRBD1	18	many	TRBV24-1	TRBJ2-3	TGTGCCACCAGTGATTTCGGACAGGGGCAGAGGGGCACAGATACGCAGTATTTT	CATSDFGQGQRGTDTQYF
TRBD2	14	many	TRBV7-8	TRBJ2-2	TGTGCCAGCAGCTTATCGGGGGGCACCGGGGAGCTGTTTTTT	CASSLSGGTGELFF
NA	17	NA	TRBV11-2	TRBJ2-7	TGTGCCAGCAGCTTAGGCCCATTTTTGTCCCTCCCCTACGAGCAGTACTTC	CASSLGPFLSLPYEQYF
NA	16	NA	TRBV11-2	TRBJ2-1	TGTACCAGCAGCTACGGGAGGGGACAGGGCTACAATGAGCAGTTCTTC	CTSSYGRGQGYNEQFF
NA	13	NA	TRBV12-3/TRBV12-4	TRBJ2-1	TGTGCTAGCAGCCATAGGCCCTACAATGAGCAGTCCTTC	CASSHRPYNEQSF
TRBD2	15	NA	TRBV5-1	TRBJ2-7	TGCGCCAGCAGCTTGGGAATAGCGGGTTTCTACGATCCGTACTTC	CASSLGIAGFYDPYF
NA	14	NA	TRBV29-1	TRBJ2-2	TGCAGCGTCGACGGGGGCCTCGGCATCGGGGAGCCGTTTTTT	CSVDGGLGIGEPFF
NA	16	many	TRBV6-5	TRBJ1-5	TGTGCCAGCAGTTACTCGGGGGTGGGGGGCAATCAGCCCCAGCATTTT	CASSYSGVGGNQPQHF
NA	14	NA	TRBV6-1	TRBJ1-5	TGTGCCAGCAGTGCACGGGGGGCTGAACAGTCCCAGCATTTT	CASSARGAEQSQHF
NA	14	medium-sized	TRBV11-2	TRBJ2-1	TGTGCCAGCAGCTTAGTTCGGGGAAGGGGTGAGCAGTTCTTC	CASSLVRGRGEQFF
TRBD2	15	NA	TRBV2	TRBJ2-1	TGTGCCAGCAGTGGTCGGCTAGCGGGGAACAATGAGCAGTTCTTC	CASSGRLAGNNEQFF
NA	14	NA	TRBV10-3	TRBJ2-3	TGTGCCATCAGTGTTAGAGCGGGCACAGATATGCAGTATTTT	CAISVRAGTDMQYF
NA	15	many	TRBV5-1	TRBJ2-1	TGCGCCAGCAGCTTGCTGGGTATTTGGAGTAATGAGCAGTTCTTC	CASSLLGIWSNEQFF
NA	13	NA	TRBV29-1	TRBJ2-1	TGCTGTGTTGACGGTAACTCCTACAATGAGCAGTTCTTC	CCVDGNSYNEQFF
NA	16	NA	TRBV9	TRBJ2-1	TGTGCCAGCAGCGTGGGGGGCGGGAGAGCTCACAATGAGCAGTTCTTC	CASSVGGGRAHNEQFF
TRBD2	16	NA	TRBV11-1	TRBJ2-3	TGTGCCAGCACCAAGGGACTAGCTATTAGCACAGATACGCAGTATTTT	CASTKGLAISTDTQYF
TRBD2	17	NA	TRBV11-1	TRBJ2-1	TGTGCCAGCAGCCTCGGACTAGCGGGAGAGCTTGACAATGAGCAGTTCTTC	CASSLGLAGELDNEQFF
TRBD1	15	NA	TRBV11-2	TRBJ1-4	TGTGGCAGCAGCTTAGGGACAGGGGGTGGGGAAAAACTATTTTTT	CGSSLGTGGGEKLFF
TRBD1	15	NA	TRBV7-9	TRBJ2-5	TGTGCCAGCAGCCCGCGGACAGGGGGCTTGGAGACCCAGTACTTC	CASSPRTGGLETQYF
NA	13	NA	TRBV6-5	TRBJ1-3	TGTGCCAGACTAACGGCGGCAGGAAACACCATATTTTTT	CARLTAAGNTIFF
TRBD2	15	NA	TRBV11-2	TRBJ2-1	TGTGCCAGCAGCCTGCGACTAGCGGGAGTGGAAGAGCAGTTCTTC	CASSLRLAGVEEQFF
NA	15	NA	TRBV12-3/TRBV12-4	TRBJ1-3	TGTACCAGCAGTTCCCTCCGCCCATTTGGAAACACCATATATTTT	CTSSSLRPFGNTIYF
NA	14	NA	TRBV29-1	TRBJ2-6	TGCTGCGTTGTTACAGGGACTGGGGCCAACGTCCTGACTTTC	CCVVTGTGANVLTF
TRBD2	17	many	TRBV4-2	TRBJ2-7	TGTGCCAGCAGCCAAGATTCTGGAGCGGGGGGTGTCTACGAGCAGTACTTC	CASSQDSGAGGVYEQYF
NA	15	NA	TRBV6-2/TRBV6-3	TRBJ2-1	TGTGCCAGCAGCATAGCTAGTGGGGGCTACAATGCGCAGTTCTTC	CASSIASGGYNAQFF
NA	13	NA	TRBV5-1	TRBJ2-5	TGCGCCAGCAGCCAAGGGGATAAGGAGACCCAGCACTTC	CASSQGDKETQHF
NA	14	NA	TRBV6-2/TRBV6-3	TRBJ2-7	TGTGCCAGCGAAACTGGCGTGAGAGGAAACGAGCAGTACTTC	CASETGVRGNEQYF
TRBD2	16	NA	TRBV14	TRBJ2-5	TGTGCCAGCAGAAGTAAGGTAGCGGGGCACCAAGAGACCCAGTACTTC	CASRSKVAGHQETQYF
TRBD1	14	many	TRBV10-3	TRBJ1-1	TGTGCCGGGTCCGAAACAGGGGCGGCCACTGAAGCTTTCTTT	CAGSETGAATEAFF